These T cell receptor beta chains were read from a single sample in a study of post-analysis software for immune sequencing data. TCRdb re-called the PCR reads with MiXCR, one entry per CDR3 protein. The sample records approximately 690,000 distinct CDR3 sequences, approximately 59% being singletons. Material: blood. The receptors derive from a girl aged 2 to 10 with multiple sclerosis. Both conserved end residues are part of each CDR3. A D gene is named only where the DNA matches it firmly. Clone size is given for some rows only: seen once, a few or many times, or a class if the clone is expanded.

CDR3aa: CASSPPGALQNEQYF
CDR3nt: TGCGCCAGCAGCCCTCCAGGGGCCCTCCAAAATGAGCAGTACTTC
d_gene: .
v_gene: TRBV4-1
j_gene: TRBJ2-5
abundance: .

CDR3aa: CASSFPSREQFF
CDR3nt: TGTGCCAGCAGCTTCCCCTCTCGGGAGCAGTTCTTC
d_gene: .
v_gene: TRBV7-2
j_gene: TRBJ2-1
abundance: few

CDR3aa: CASSLGPTGGPSSYEQYF
CDR3nt: TGCGCCAGCAGCTTGGGGCCGACAGGGGGCCCTAGCTCCTACGAGCAGTACTTC
d_gene: TRBD1
v_gene: TRBV5-1
j_gene: TRBJ2-7
abundance: few

CDR3aa: CASSYGHGLNTGELFF
CDR3nt: TGTGCCAGCAGTTATGGGCATGGCCTGAACACCGGGGAGCTGTTTTTT
d_gene: .
v_gene: TRBV6-2/TRBV6-3
j_gene: TRBJ2-2
abundance: .

CDR3aa: CASSLRSRGGGANVLTF
CDR3nt: TGTGCCAGCAGTTTAAGGTCCAGGGGAGGCGGGGCCAACGTCCTGACTTTC
d_gene: .
v_gene: TRBV12-3/TRBV12-4
j_gene: TRBJ2-6
abundance: .

CDR3aa: CASSQNGFVLTF
CDR3nt: TGTGCCAGCAGTCAAAACGGGTTCGTCCTGACTTTC
d_gene: .
v_gene: TRBV27
j_gene: TRBJ2-6
abundance: once

CDR3aa: CSAQTPSTDTQYF
CDR3nt: TGCAGTGCTCAGACCCCCTCCACAGATACGCAGTATTTT
d_gene: .
v_gene: TRBV20-1
j_gene: TRBJ2-3
abundance: .

CDR3aa: CASSGWTSGTYNEQFF
CDR3nt: TGCGCCAGCAGCGGCTGGACTAGCGGAACCTACAATGAGCAGTTCTTC
d_gene: TRBD2
v_gene: TRBV5-1
j_gene: TRBJ2-1
abundance: .

CDR3aa: CSLWDRAGYTF
CDR3nt: TGCAGCCTGTGGGACAGGGCGGGCTACACCTTC
d_gene: TRBD1
v_gene: TRBV29-1
j_gene: TRBJ1-2
abundance: few

CDR3aa: CSARDSRTTYEQYF
CDR3nt: TGCAGTGCTAGAGATTCGAGGACTACCTACGAGCAGTACTTC
d_gene: .
v_gene: TRBV20-1
j_gene: TRBJ2-7
abundance: .

CDR3aa: CASSRTGEGGESGYTF
CDR3nt: TGTGCCAGCAGCCGGACGGGAGAAGGAGGGGAATCCGGCTACACCTTC
d_gene: .
v_gene: TRBV4-2
j_gene: TRBJ1-2
abundance: .

CDR3aa: CSARGDRENIQYF
CDR3nt: TGCAGTGCTAGGGGGGACAGGGAAAACATTCAGTACTTC
d_gene: TRBD1
v_gene: TRBV20-1
j_gene: TRBJ2-4
abundance: few

CDR3aa: CAIQTAGSSYEQYF
CDR3nt: TGTGCCATCCAAACGGCGGGTAGCTCCTACGAGCAGTACTTC
d_gene: .
v_gene: TRBV10-3
j_gene: TRBJ2-7
abundance: few

CDR3aa: CASSTGQGQNEKLFF
CDR3nt: TGCGCCAGCAGCACCGGACAGGGCCAGAATGAAAAACTGTTTTTT
d_gene: TRBD1
v_gene: TRBV5-1
j_gene: TRBJ1-4
abundance: .

CDR3aa: CASSPFRDSPTYEQYF
CDR3nt: TGTGCCAGCAGCCCGTTCCGGGACAGTCCAACCTACGAGCAGTACTTC
d_gene: TRBD1
v_gene: TRBV7-2
j_gene: TRBJ2-7
abundance: .

CDR3aa: CASSQALRARSSYNEQFF
CDR3nt: TGCGCCAGCAGCCAAGCCCTCCGGGCCCGATCATCCTACAATGAGCAGTTCTTC
d_gene: .
v_gene: TRBV4-1
j_gene: TRBJ2-1
abundance: .

CDR3aa: CASSQEGSVRTDTQYF
CDR3nt: TGCGCCAGCAGCCAAGAGGGTAGCGTCCGCACAGATACGCAGTATTTT
d_gene: .
v_gene: TRBV4-1
j_gene: TRBJ2-3
abundance: .

CDR3aa: CASRERDYNEQFF
CDR3nt: TGTGCCAGCAGGGAGCGGGACTACAATGAGCAGTTCTTC
d_gene: TRBD2
v_gene: TRBV5-5
j_gene: TRBJ2-1
abundance: .

CDR3aa: CASSYSRSPGINEQFF
CDR3nt: TGTGCCAGCAGTTACTCGCGGTCGCCGGGAATAAATGAGCAGTTCTTC
d_gene: .
v_gene: TRBV6-2/TRBV6-3
j_gene: TRBJ2-1
abundance: .

CDR3aa: CASSYYLNTEAFF
CDR3nt: TGTGCCAGCAGTTACTACCTGAACACTGAAGCTTTCTTT
d_gene: .
v_gene: TRBV6-5
j_gene: TRBJ1-1
abundance: .